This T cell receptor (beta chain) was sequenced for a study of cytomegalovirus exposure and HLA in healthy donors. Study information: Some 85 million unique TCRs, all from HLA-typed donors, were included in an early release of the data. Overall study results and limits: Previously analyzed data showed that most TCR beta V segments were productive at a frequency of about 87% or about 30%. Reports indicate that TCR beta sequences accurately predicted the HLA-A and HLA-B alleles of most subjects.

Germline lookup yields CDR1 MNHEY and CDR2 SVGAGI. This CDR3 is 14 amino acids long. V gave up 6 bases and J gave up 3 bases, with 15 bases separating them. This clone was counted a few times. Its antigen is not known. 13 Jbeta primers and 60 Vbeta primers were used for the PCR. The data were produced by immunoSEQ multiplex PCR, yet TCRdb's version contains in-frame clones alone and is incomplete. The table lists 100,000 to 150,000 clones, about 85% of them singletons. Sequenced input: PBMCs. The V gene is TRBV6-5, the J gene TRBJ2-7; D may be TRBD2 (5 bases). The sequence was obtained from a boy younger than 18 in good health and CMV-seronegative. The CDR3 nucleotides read TGTGCCAGCAGCCCGAGGAGGTCCAGCTACGAGCAGTACTTC. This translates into CASSPRRSSYEQYF.